This TCR beta chain was retrieved from a study of cytomegalovirus exposure and HLA in healthy donors. Regarding the study as a whole: The authors later linked a missense DCLRE1C variant to TCR beta V- and J-gene trimming.

Note on this clone: The antigen remains unidentified.

In the PCR, 60 Vbeta and 13 Jbeta primers were used. Some clones are missing from TCRdb's copy, which holds only in-frame ones; the method was immunoSEQ multiplex PCR. Of about 150,000 clones in the sample, roughly 70% were seen once. Material: PBMCs. The source of this sequence is a man aged 18-30 years in good health and CMV-seropositive.

The CDR3 DNA is TGTGCCAGCCGATTTCCCCCGGGACTAGCGGGGGGAACCCAGTACTTC. It yields the protein CASRFPPGLAGGTQYF. The chain combines TRBV2 with TRBJ2-5, with TRBD2 matching over 15 bases. This CDR3 has 16 amino acids. The J segment lost 8 bases and the V segment lost 8 bases, leaving 12 bases of the junction unmatched. Germline-derived CDR1 and CDR2 are SNHLY and FYNNEI.